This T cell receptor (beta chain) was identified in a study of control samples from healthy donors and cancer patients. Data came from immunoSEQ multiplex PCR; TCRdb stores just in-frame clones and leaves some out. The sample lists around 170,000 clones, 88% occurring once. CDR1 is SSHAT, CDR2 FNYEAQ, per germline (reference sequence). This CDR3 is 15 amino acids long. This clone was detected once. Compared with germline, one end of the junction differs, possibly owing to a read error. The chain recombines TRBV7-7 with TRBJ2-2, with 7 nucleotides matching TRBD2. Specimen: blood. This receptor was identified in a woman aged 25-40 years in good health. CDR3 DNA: TGTGCTAGCAGCCCAACGGGAGGAGCGACCGGGGAGCTGTTTTTT. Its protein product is CASSPTGGATGELFF.